This is a list of T cell receptor beta chains from one sample in a study of low-dose radiotherapy and immunotherapy resistance in tumors. One entry per CDR3 protein results from TCRdb running MiXCR on the reads. The table shows roughly 39,000 distinct CDR3 sequences, with 30% to 35% occurring only once. Sequencing used PBMCs, obtained before treatment. These receptor sequences come from a male donor with gallbladder cancer. The conserved cysteine and the conserved F or W are not part of the CDR3 here. Fields, in order: V gene, D gene, J gene, CDR3 protein. The D gene is left open where the match is weak.

>TRBV2|-|TRBJ1-2
ASTFGAGENYGYT
>TRBV20-1|-|TRBJ2-3
SARDGSGSQGDTQY
>TRBV5-1|TRBD1|TRBJ2-5
ASSLGQGAQETQY
>TRBV4-1|-|TRBJ2-7
ASSQVILGTSYEQY
>TRBV7-9|-|TRBJ1-4
ASSPTGHYEKLF
>TRBV6-2/TRBV6-3|TRBD1|TRBJ1-2
ASSVPTGNFYGYT
>TRBV5-1|-|TRBJ1-2
ASSYGRGDGYT
>TRBV19|-|TRBJ2-7
ASGPDFASYEQY
>TRBV20-1|TRBD1|TRBJ1-4
SALDRVSSNEKLF
>TRBV20-1|-|TRBJ1-3
SAREQGNTIY
>TRBV28|-|TRBJ2-1
ASSLWGAGSRGEQF
>TRBV6-2/TRBV6-3|-|TRBJ1-1
ASIMGRIGETEAF
>TRBV6-6|-|TRBJ2-7
ASSFRDIYEQY
>TRBV7-2|TRBD2|TRBJ2-1
ASSLVWASGRARNEQF
>TRBV11-2|TRBD2|TRBJ2-3
ASSPRRGAGGREDTQY
>TRBV6-1|-|TRBJ2-7
ASSHGVGEQY
>TRBV5-1|-|TRBJ2-1
ASSEVGGRREQF
>TRBV6-2/TRBV6-3|-|TRBJ1-5
ASSGRLNQPQH
>TRBV18|TRBD1|TRBJ1-5
ASSYGQASNQPQH
>TRBV28|-|TRBJ2-7
AVLRDSSYEQY
>TRBV9|-|TRBJ2-7
ASSFGGDGYYEQY
>TRBV6-5|-|TRBJ1-6
ASRENPYGADNSPLH
>TRBV10-3|TRBD2|TRBJ2-7
AISESPWRGVYEQY
>TRBV3-1|TRBD2|TRBJ2-7
ASSQFLAGGYEQY
>TRBV27|-|TRBJ2-5
ASKTLGQQETQY
>TRBV18|TRBD2|TRBJ2-1
ASSPRLAGGPHEQF
>TRBV5-1|-|TRBJ2-1
ASSPGTEGGEQF
>TRBV5-8|TRBD2|TRBJ2-2
ASSTQTSRYTGELF
>TRBV2|-|TRBJ1-5
ASSEARQGGVQPQH
>TRBV24-1|TRBD2|TRBJ2-1
ATSDSGTSGYNEQF
>TRBV6-6|-|TRBJ2-7
ASRGGLPYEQY
>TRBV27|-|TRBJ2-7
ASSLLLYPYEQY
>TRBV14|-|TRBJ2-7
ASSQDWSAISYEQY
>TRBV7-9|TRBD2|TRBJ2-5
ASSHGLAGGQETQY
>TRBV7-2|TRBD2|TRBJ2-3
ASSFGTSGGPRTQY
>TRBV7-8|-|TRBJ1-6
ASSFETGPNSPLH
>TRBV11-2|-|TRBJ1-2
ASSLGGQGMSGYT
>TRBV7-2|-|TRBJ2-7
ASSLERRSEQY
>TRBV4-1|TRBD1|TRBJ1-5
ASSLARTGFQPQH
>TRBV20-1|-|TRBJ1-5
SASKGWDQPQH
>TRBV6-2/TRBV6-3|-|TRBJ1-1
ASTPGVWNTEAF
>TRBV28|-|TRBJ2-5
ASNFFGRETQY
>TRBV28|-|TRBJ2-3
ASSRRLNVPDTQY
>TRBV29-1|-|TRBJ2-3
TVKVSADTQY
>TRBV28|-|TRBJ2-7
ASTLSPREQY
>TRBV7-9|TRBD1|TRBJ2-3
ASSFAGQGSNTQY
>TRBV7-2|TRBD2|TRBJ2-1
ASSPDSGGITQEQF